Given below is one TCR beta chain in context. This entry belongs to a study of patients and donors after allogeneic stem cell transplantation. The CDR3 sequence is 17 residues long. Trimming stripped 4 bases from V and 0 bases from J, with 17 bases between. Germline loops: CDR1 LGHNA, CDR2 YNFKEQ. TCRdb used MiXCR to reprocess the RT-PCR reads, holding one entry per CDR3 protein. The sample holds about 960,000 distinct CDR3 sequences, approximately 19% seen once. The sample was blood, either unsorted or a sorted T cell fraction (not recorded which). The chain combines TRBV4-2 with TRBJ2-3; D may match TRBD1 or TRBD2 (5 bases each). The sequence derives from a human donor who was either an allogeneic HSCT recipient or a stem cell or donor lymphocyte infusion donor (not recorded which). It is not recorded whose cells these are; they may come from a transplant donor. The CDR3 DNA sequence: TGTGCCAGCAGCCGGTCCGGGACCCCCCGTAGCACAGATACGCAGTATTTT. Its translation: CASSRSGTPRSTDTQYF.